This T cell receptor beta chain was profiled in a study of T cell responses to AZD1222 COVID-19 vaccine. Analyses pooled second doses at about 4 or about 12 weeks. The germline CDR1 and CDR2 sequences are DFQATT and SNEGSKA (reference sequence). This CDR3 has 14 amino acids. Deletions cut 3 bases from V and 3 bases from J, with 12 bases between. Sequencing used immunoSEQ multiplex PCR; TCRdb keeps in-frame clones, though not all of them. The table has 150,000 to 200,000 clones, about 91% seen once. The clonotype comes from an adult who received the AZD1222 COVID-19 vaccine. The rearrangement uses TRBV20-1 and TRBJ1-5; D unclear. This material consisted of peripheral blood, taken 28 days after the second AZD1222 dose. CDR3 bases: TGCAGTGCTAGTCCTACAGACCCCAATCAGCCCCAGCATTTT. Protein sequence: CSASPTDPNQPQHF.